The 12 T cell receptor beta chains presented below share a single source sample, sequenced in a study of response to subunit inactivated influenza vaccine. TCRdb itself ran the RT-PCR reads through MiXCR, one entry per CDR3 protein. The sample has 550,000 to 800,000 distinct CDR3 sequences; around 14% are singletons. The sample in question was PBMCs from blood, obtained approximately 12 days after vaccination. These receptors all come from a man aged 50 to 59 who received an inactivated influenza vaccine.

This clonotype was observed a handful of times. The chain uses TRBV29-1 and TRBJ2-7; D is undetermined. V lost 5 bases, J lost 0 bases, and 2 bases lay in between. Germline V lookup: CDR1 SQVTM, CDR2 ANQGSEA. The CDR3 loop spans 10 amino acids. The CDR3, as DNA: TGCAGCGTTATCTCCTACGAGCAGTACTTC. Translating it yields CSVISYEQYF.

The sample holds many counts of this clonotype. The V call is TRBV27, the J call TRBJ2-7; the D call may be TRBD1 or TRBD2 (5 bases each). Germline assignment: CDR1 MNHEY and CDR2 SMNVEV (reference sequence). V gave up 3 bases and J gave up 3 bases, with 12 bases separating them. This CDR3 is built from 14 residues. The CDR3 nucleotides are TGTGCCAGCAGTTTGGGGCCGAGCGGCTACGAGCAGTACTTC. Translating gives CASSLGPSGYEQYF.

The CDR3 nucleotides are TGTGCCAGCACCAGGGACAATCAGCCCCAGCATTTT. It codes for CASTRDNQPQHF. The gene calls are TRBV28 and TRBJ1-5, with D maybe TRBD1 (5 bases). There are 12 residues in the CDR3. V was shortened by 7 bases and J by 3 bases, with 7 bases between the two germline ends. CDR1 and CDR2 from the germline V gene are MDHEN and SYDVKM.

This clonotype showed up many times. This chain joins TRBV4-2 and TRBJ1-5; 8 bases match TRBD1. The germline CDR1 and CDR2 sequences are LGHNA and YNFKEQ. V shed 1 base and J 1 base; nucleotides not matched to a gene: 3. The CDR3 has 16 amino acids. The CDR3 spells CASSQGTGNSNQPQHF. CDR3 nucleotides: TGTGCCAGCAGCCAAGGGACAGGGAACAGCAATCAGCCCCAGCATTTT.

In its sample, this clonotype was seen a few times. This sequence joins TRBV6-1 and TRBJ1-4, with 12 nucleotides matching TRBD1. With V trimmed by 6 bases and J by 8 bases, 10 bases remained unmatched. CDR1 MNHNS and CDR2 SASEGT come from the germline V gene. The CDR3 sequence is 16 residues long. As DNA, the CDR3 is TGTGCCAGCAGCAAGGGACAGGGGGCGGTCGGGGAAAAACTGTTTTTT. Protein sequence: CASSKGQGAVGEKLFF.

This clonotype showed up many times. The chain is built from TRBV7-2 and TRBJ2-1, with D tentatively TRBD1 (6 bases). The CDR3 sequence is 15 residues long. CDR1 SGHTA and CDR2 FQGNSA come from the germline V gene. Trimming pared 5 bases from V and 4 bases from J, leaving 15 bases between. CDR3 nucleotide sequence: TGTGCCAGCAGCACACCCTTGGACAGATACAATGAGCAGTTCTTC. Encoded protein: CASSTPLDRYNEQFF.

V and J are TRBV19 and TRBJ2-1; no clear D. The V gene's germline CDR1 is LNHDA and CDR2 SQIVND (reference sequence). V was clipped by 6 bases and J by 8 bases, with 14 bases between them. The length of the CDR3 is 13 residues. The CDR3 region is CASRLISSYEQFF. CDR3 sequence (DNA): TGTGCCAGTAGACTTATCAGTTCTTATGAGCAGTTCTTC. The complete variable domain, with remaining parts taken from reference TRBV19 and TRBJ2-1, reads DGGITQSPKYLFRKEGQNVTLSCEQNLNHDAMYWYRQDPGQGLRLIYYSQIVNDFQKGDIAEGYSVSREKKESFPLTVTSAQKNPTAFYLCASRLISSYEQFFGPGTRLTVL.

The chain combines TRBV5-1 with TRBJ2-7; 8 bases match TRBD2. Germline CDR1 is SGHRS and CDR2 is YFSETQ. The CDR3 consists of 14 residues. V lost 3 bases and J lost 5; bases outside the gene matches: 7. The CDR3 coding sequence is TGCGCCAGCAGCTGGAGCGGGAGCGCCGACGAGCAGTACTTC. Translating it yields CASSWSGSADEQYF.

The chain joins TRBV6-2 or TRBV6-3 to TRBJ2-1; 7 bases are shared with TRBD2. The CDR3 runs 14 residues. The ends lost 5 bases at V and 4 bases at J; junction bases unmatched: 5. In germline, CDR1 is MNHEY, CDR2 SVGEGT. For the CDR3, the DNA is TGTGCCAGCAGTACCGGACTAGGGTACAATGAGCAGTTCTTC. It is translated as CASSTGLGYNEQFF.

This clonotype was counted only a few times. This CDR3 is CASSTPGTSAFF. The CDR3 region has the DNA TGTGCCAGCAGTACTCCAGGGACCTCAGCTTTCTTT. The chain links TRBV6-5 to TRBJ1-1, with D possibly being TRBD1 (5 bases). V dropped 5 bases and J dropped 10 bases, with 14 bases sitting between them. The CDR3 is made up of 12 amino acids. Germline values: CDR1 MNHEY, CDR2 SVGAGI.

The J gene is TRBJ2-1, the V gene TRBV24-1; TRBD2 matches 13 bases. The V and J ends lost 4 bases and 6 bases, in that order; junction bases with no gene match: 5. The CDR3 length is 16 residues. Germline V gives CDR1 KGHDR, CDR2 SFDVKD. CDR3 protein: CATSETTSGGFNEQFF. The CDR3 DNA reads as TGTGCCACCAGTGAAACGACTAGCGGGGGGTTCAATGAGCAGTTCTTC.

This chain links TRBV4-2 with TRBJ2-1; 9 nucleotides match TRBD1. Germline V gene data show CDR1 as LGHNA and CDR2 as YNFKEQ. This CDR3 region has 16 residues. Unmatched junction bases numbered 6, after V lost 2 bases and J lost 4 bases. CDR3 region: CASSQPTGGGYNEQFF. The DNA of the CDR3 is TGTGCCAGCAGCCAACCGACAGGGGGGGGATACAATGAGCAGTTCTTC.